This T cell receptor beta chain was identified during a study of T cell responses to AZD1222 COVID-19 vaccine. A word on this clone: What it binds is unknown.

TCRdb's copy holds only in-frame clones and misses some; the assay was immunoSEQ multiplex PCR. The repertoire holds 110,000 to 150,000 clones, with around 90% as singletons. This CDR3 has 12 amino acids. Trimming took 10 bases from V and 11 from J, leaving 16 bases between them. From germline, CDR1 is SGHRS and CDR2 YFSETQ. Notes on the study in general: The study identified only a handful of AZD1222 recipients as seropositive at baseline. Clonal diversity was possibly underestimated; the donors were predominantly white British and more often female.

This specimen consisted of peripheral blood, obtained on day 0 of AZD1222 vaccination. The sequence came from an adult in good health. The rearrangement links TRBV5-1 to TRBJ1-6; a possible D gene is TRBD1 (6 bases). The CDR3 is CASLRGKTPLHF. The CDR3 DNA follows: TGCGCCTCCCTGAGGGGGAAGACACCCCTCCACTTT.